These 19 T cell receptor beta chains share one sample of origin, sequenced in a study of blood T cell repertoires in COVID-19. Clones were sequenced by immunoSEQ multiplex PCR, and TCRdb holds only the in-frame ones, with some missing. Among around 67,000 clones listed, around 80% were seen once. The sequencing sample was made of peripheral blood. The receptors come from a human donor in a cohort sampled during active COVID-19.

Only one count was recorded for this clone. This chain uses TRBV28 with TRBJ1-3; TRBD1 matches at 11 bases. Germline V gene lookup returns CDR1 MDHEN and CDR2 SYDVKM. CDR3 length equals 16 residues. Trimming at V came to 6 bases and at J to 2 bases, leaving 6 bases not matched to a gene. The CDR3 reads CASSVPDRGPGNTIYF. The CDR3 DNA reads TGTGCCAGCAGCGTTCCGGACAGGGGGCCTGGAAACACCATATATTTT. The complete variable domain, with remaining parts taken from reference TRBV28 and TRBJ1-3, reads DVKVTQSSRYLVKRTGEKVFLECVQDMDHENMFWYRQDPGLGLRLIYFSYDVKMKEKGDIPEGYSVSREKKERFSLILESASTNQTSMYLCASSVPDRGPGNTIYFGEGSWLTVV.

To note about this clone: Sequence at one end of the junction differs from germline and may be a read error. CDR3 loop: CASALLAGAGDMQYF. DNA of the CDR3: TGTGCCAGCGCCTTACTAGCGGGAGCTGGAGATATGCAGTATTTT. V and J are TRBV6-5 and TRBJ2-3; 11 bases are a match to TRBD2. Germline assignment: CDR1 MNHEY and CDR2 SVGAGI. This CDR3 comprises 15 residues.

V and J are TRBV7-2 and TRBJ1-5, with TRBD1 matching 10 bases. V lost 5 bases and J lost 4; bases outside the gene matches: 5. The germline V gene has CDR1 SGHTA and CDR2 FQGNSA. The CDR3 covers 15 residues. CDR3: CASSRDRGVNQPQHF. The CDR3 DNA sequence: TGTGCCAGCAGCCGGGACAGGGGAGTTAATCAGCCCCAGCATTTT.

The CDR3 coding sequence is TGTGCCAGCAGTTTATCCGGGAGTGTGAACACTGAAGCTTTCTTT. It codes for CASSLSGSVNTEAFF. V gene TRBV28 combines with J gene TRBJ1-1; D is ambiguous. CDR3 length: 15 amino acids. CDR1 and CDR2 from the germline V gene are MDHEN and SYDVKM. The germline V and J ends were trimmed by 1 base and 0 bases, with 9 bases remaining between them.

The chain combines TRBV4-1 with TRBJ1-2; 8 nucleotides match TRBD1. Unmatched junction bases numbered 10, after V lost 3 bases and J lost 1 base. CDR3 size: 17 residues. Looked up from germline, CDR1 is MGHRA and CDR2 is YSYEKL. This CDR3 is CASSHTPGQGGNYGYTF. DNA of the CDR3: TGCGCCAGCAGCCATACCCCCGGACAGGGAGGTAACTATGGCTACACCTTC.

The chain has TRBV25-1 and TRBJ2-3; TRBD2 matches at 7 bases. V lost 4 bases and J lost 4; bases outside the gene matches: 11. This CDR3 is built from 16 residues. Germline assignment: CDR1 MGHDK and CDR2 SYGVNS. The CDR3 protein is CASSGGGVFRPDTQYF. CDR3 nucleotide sequence: TGTGCCAGCAGTGGGGGGGGTGTGTTCAGGCCAGATACGCAGTATTTT.

V gene TRBV19 combines with J gene TRBJ2-2; a possible D gene is TRBD1 (5 bases). The V end was cut by 6 bases, the J end by 2 bases, with 13 bases between. The CDR3 covers 15 residues. Germline CDR1 is LNHDA and CDR2 is SQIVND (reference sequence). The CDR3 sequence is CASSLRQGNTGELFF. In DNA, the CDR3 is TGTGCCAGTAGCCTTCGCCAGGGAAACACCGGGGAGCTGTTTTTT.

The CDR3 loop is CSAGRGGELFF. CDR3 coding DNA: TGCAGTGCCGGGAGGGGCGGGGAGCTGTTTTTT. The chain has TRBV20-1 and TRBJ2-2; 8 bases align to TRBD2. Germline V lookup: CDR1 DFQATT, CDR2 SNEGSKA (reference sequence). Losses at the gene ends were 6 bases for V and 7 bases for J; bases not matched to a gene: 1. The CDR3 is 11 residues long.

The J gene is TRBJ2-1, the V gene TRBV4-2; maybe TRBD1 (5 bases). The CDR3 is 14 amino acids. The V end was cut by 0 bases, the J end by 6 bases, with 9 bases between. Per germline, CDR1 LGHNA and CDR2 YNFKEQ. The CDR3 nucleotides are TGTGCCAGCAGCCAAGAAGGGGCGATCAATGAGCAGTTCTTC. It is translated as CASSQEGAINEQFF.

This clone was detected once. The chain has TRBV19 and TRBJ1-1; TRBD1 might be the D (5 bases). Trimming pared 1 base from V and 3 bases from J, leaving 9 bases between. The CDR3 loop spans 14 amino acids. Germline CDR1 and CDR2: LNHDA and SQIVND (reference sequence). The CDR3 region is CASSIVTGDTEAFF. The CDR3 coding sequence is TGTGCCAGTAGTATAGTTACAGGCGACACTGAAGCTTTCTTT.

This clone was counted a single time. The chain carries TRBV20-1 and TRBJ1-6; 7 nucleotides line up with TRBD1. Germline values: CDR1 DFQATT, CDR2 SNEGSKA (reference sequence). This CDR3 region has 15 residues. V gave up 3 bases and J gave up 2 bases; unmatched junction bases: 4. The CDR3 coding sequence is TGCAGTGCTAGTGAACAGGGGACCTATAATTCACCCCTCCACTTT. This codes for CSASEQGTYNSPLHF.

V gene TRBV16 combines with J gene TRBJ1-2; D is perhaps TRBD1 (5 bases). Trimming cost V 1 base and J 9 bases, with 12 bases left between them. In germline, CDR1 is KGHSY, CDR2 FQNENV. The CDR3 extends over 13 amino acids. In nucleotides, the CDR3 is TGTGCCAGCAGCCAATACCAGGGTGGGAGCTACACCTTC. Protein sequence: CASSQYQGGSYTF.

The chain is built from TRBV6-5 and TRBJ1-4, with D possibly matching TRBD1 (5 bases). V lost 8 bases and J 0 bases, leaving 16 bases between the germline ends. Germline assignment: CDR1 MNHEY and CDR2 SVGAGI. The CDR3 loop spans 16 amino acids. CDR3 sequence: CASGFREGATNEKLFF. The CDR3 DNA sequence: TGTGCCAGCGGTTTCAGGGAGGGTGCAACTAATGAAAAACTGTTTTTT.

The V gene is TRBV3-1 (or the pseudogene TRBV3-2), the J gene TRBJ1-2, with D unresolved. Germline V lookup: CDR1 LGHDT, CDR2 YNNKEL (reference sequence). The germline V and J ends were trimmed by 0 bases and 7 bases, with 3 bases remaining between them. CDR3 length: 11 residues. The CDR3: CASSQDRGYTF. CDR3 bases: TGTGCCAGCAGCCAAGACCGTGGCTACACCTTC.

The chain is built from TRBV28 and TRBJ2-1, with 10 bases fitting TRBD2. The CDR3 length is 16 residues. Trimming removed 4 bases from V and 7 bases from J; junction bases left unmatched: 10. Germline values: CDR1 MDHEN, CDR2 SYDVKM. CDR3 in DNA: TGTGCCAGCAGTTCGCCACGACTAGCGGGTATTAATGAGCAGTTCTTC. This sequence encodes CASSSPRLAGINEQFF.

This chain joins TRBV15 and TRBJ2-3; a possible D gene is TRBD1 (7 bases). The ends were cut back, 4 bases at V and 1 base at J, with 12 bases in the middle. This CDR3 region has 15 residues. Per germline, CDR1 LNHNV and CDR2 YYDKDF (reference sequence). The CDR3 DNA sequence: TGTGCCACCAGCAAAGTCAGGGGGGGCACAGATACGCAGTATTTT. This encodes CATSKVRGGTDTQYF.

CDR3 in amino acids: CASNSLGYEQYF. CDR3 in DNA: TGTGCCAGCAATTCACTCGGTTACGAGCAGTACTTC. This chain joins TRBV25-1 and TRBJ2-7; no clear D gene. Trimming left V 7 bases short and J 4 bases short, with 11 bases between. Per germline, CDR1 MGHDK and CDR2 SYGVNS. This CDR3 region has 12 residues.

The rearrangement uses TRBV11-2 and TRBJ2-7, with 8 bases that match TRBD2. Trimming took 3 bases from V and 2 from J; bases not matched to a gene: 3. Germline V gene sequence: CDR1 SGHAT, CDR2 FQNNGV. The CDR3 has 14 residues. In DNA, the CDR3 is TGTGCCAGCAGCTTCCGGACTAGCACCTACGAGCAGTACTTC. This translates into CASSFRTSTYEQYF. Full variable domain (outside the CDR3, taken from reference TRBV11-2 and TRBJ2-7): EAGVAQSPRYKIIEKRQSVAFWCNPISGHATLYWYQQILGQGPKLLIQFQNNGVVDDSQLPKDRFSAERLKGVDSTLKIQPAKLEDSAVYLCASSFRTSTYEQYFGPGTRLTVT.

J is TRBJ2-7 and V is TRBV6-1; 11 bases match TRBD2. Germline assignment: CDR1 MNHNS and CDR2 SASEGT. The J segment lost 1 base and the V segment lost 4 bases, leaving 6 bases of the junction unmatched. This CDR3 has 16 amino acids. CDR3 sequence: CASSAQIAGGSYEQYF. CDR3 bases: TGTGCCAGCAGTGCCCAGATAGCGGGAGGGTCCTACGAGCAGTACTTC.